These T cell receptor beta chains were read from a single sample in a study of blood T cell repertoires in COVID-19. Generated by immunoSEQ multiplex PCR, the TCRdb table keeps only in-frame clones and is missing some. Of about 140,000 clones in the sample, around 73% were seen once. Sequencing input: peripheral blood. The origin of the receptors is a man in his sixties who had recovered from COVID-19. The CDR3 runs from the conserved cysteine through the conserved F or W. Each record gives: J gene, clone size, V gene, D gene, CDR3 protein, CDR3 DNA. D genes are given only for firm matches. A clone size is listed for some rows: how often the clone was seen (once, few, many), or a class if it is expanded.

>TRBJ1-3|NA|TRBV7-2|NA
CASSLGQERNTIYF
TGTGCCAGCAGCTTAGGACAAGAAAGAAACACCATATATTTT
>TRBJ2-7|NA|TRBV28|NA
CASSPQKGLGKQYF
TGTGCCAGCAGCCCTCAAAAGGGTCTCGGGAAGCAGTACTTC
>TRBJ1-2|NA|TRBV19|NA
CASRGVSSGHYGYTF
TGTGCCAGTAGAGGGGTTTCGTCAGGGCACTATGGCTACACCTTC
>TRBJ1-1|NA|TRBV5-4|NA
CASSGQQALTEAFF
TGTGCCAGCAGCGGCCAACAGGCCCTCACTGAAGCTTTCTTT
>TRBJ2-2|few|TRBV7-6|NA
CASSPRLGVDTGELFF
TGTGCCAGCAGCCCTCGGCTAGGAGTGGACACCGGGGAGCTGTTTTTT
>TRBJ1-1|NA|TRBV18|NA
CASSPSRGDTEAFF
TGTGCCAGCTCACCGAGCAGGGGTGACACTGAAGCTTTCTTT
>TRBJ2-1|NA|TRBV4-2|NA
CASSLNQGGNEQFF
TGTGCCAGCAGCCTAAACCAGGGGGGCAATGAGCAGTTCTTC
>TRBJ2-2|NA|TRBV3-1/TRBV3-2|TRBD1
CASSAHRGGTGELFF
TGTGCCAGCAGCGCGCACAGGGGCGGCACCGGGGAGCTGTTTTTT
>TRBJ1-2|NA|TRBV6-1|NA
CASSEAYKSGGYTF
TGTGCCAGCAGTGAAGCCTACAAATCGGGGGGCTACACCTTC
>TRBJ2-1|few|TRBV19|NA
CASGLRDEQFF
TGTGCCAGTGGACTTCGGGATGAGCAGTTCTTC
>TRBJ2-5|NA|TRBV6-5|NA
CASSYPGSLETQYF
TGTGCCAGCAGTTACCCAGGAAGCCTAGAGACCCAGTACTTC
>TRBJ2-2|NA|TRBV28|NA
CASSFPRVSGELFF
TGTGCCAGCAGTTTCCCCAGGGTGTCCGGGGAGCTGTTTTTT
>TRBJ1-1|NA|TRBV5-4|NA
CASSLMSGLAFF
TGTGCCAGCAGCTTGATGTCGGGGTTGGCTTTCTTT
>TRBJ2-1|NA|TRBV6-5|NA
CASSYGQGLVKNEQFF
TGTGCCAGCAGTTACGGTCAGGGGCTGGTTAAGAATGAGCAGTTCTTC
>TRBJ2-7|NA|TRBV30|TRBD1
CAWSAGQGKRDDEQYF
TGTGCCTGGAGTGCGGGACAGGGCAAGAGGGATGACGAGCAGTACTTC
>TRBJ2-3|NA|TRBV4-3|TRBD1
CASSHRGFTDTQYF
TGCGCCAGCAGCCACAGGGGGTTCACAGATACGCAGTATTTT